This T cell receptor beta chain was captured by sequencing in a study of OX40 agonist ivuxolimab in advanced cancers. Across the study: Across the patients, intravenous ivuxolimab was delivered every 2 weeks at 0.01 to 10 mg/kg.

Sequencing used immunoSEQ multiplex PCR; TCRdb keeps in-frame clones, though not all of them. This table holds 100,000 or so clones, about 92% found once. The CDR3 totals 13 residues. Trimming at V came to 8 bases and at J to 2 bases, leaving 0 bases not matched to a gene. CDR1 is MNHEY, CDR2 SVGAGI, per germline. Sequenced material: CD4+ or CD8+ T cells sorted from blood, taken in a trial of the OX40 agonist ivuxolimab. This receptor was taken from an adult with an advanced solid tumor such as melanoma, head and neck, liver or kidney cancer. This chain links TRBV6-5 with TRBJ1-2; 12 bases fit TRBD1. CDR3 sequence (DNA): TGTGCCAGCGGGACAGGGGGCAACTATGGCTACACCTTC. Its translation: CASGTGGNYGYTF.